Listed here are 22 T cell receptor beta chains from one sample, sequenced in a study of cytomegalovirus exposure and HLA in healthy donors. The primer mix had 60 Vbeta and 13 Jbeta primers. Measured with immunoSEQ multiplex PCR; TCRdb has only the in-frame clones, and not every one. The table has under 200,000 clones, 84% seen once. The sequenced sample consisted of PBMCs. These receptors originate from a boy younger than 18 in good health and CMV-seronegative.

In regard to this clone: This CDR3 is also generated by other DNA sequences in the sample. J is TRBJ1-2 and V is TRBV4-3, with 9 bases identical to TRBD1. CDR3 length equals 15 residues. Germline assignment: CDR1 LGHNA and CDR2 YSLEER. Losses at the gene ends were 0 bases for V and 7 bases for J; bases not matched to a gene: 6. The CDR3 spells CASSQDTRDRVGYTF. The CDR3 DNA sequence: TGCGCCAGCAGCCAAGATACCCGGGACAGGGTTGGCTACACCTTC.

The rearrangement joins TRBV18 to TRBJ2-7; the match to TRBD1 covers 9 bases. Germline-derived CDR1 and CDR2 are KGHSH and LQKENI. The CDR3 length is 15 residues. The junction had 8 bases not matched to a gene; V was cut back by 3 bases and J by 5 bases. CDR3: CASSPLGTGNHEQYF. Here the CDR3 DNA reads TGTGCCAGCTCACCCCTTGGGACAGGGAACCACGAGCAGTACTTC.

V gene TRBV4-3 combines with J gene TRBJ2-5, with 7 bases fitting TRBD1. Germline lookup yields CDR1 LGHNA and CDR2 YSLEER. The CDR3 covers 14 residues. The V and J ends lost 3 bases and 4 bases, in that order; junction bases with no gene match: 5. CDR3 sequence (DNA): TGCGCCAGCAGCCAGAACAGGGGCCCAGAGACCCAGTACTTC. It encodes CASSQNRGPETQYF.

The CDR3 loop is CASKGAAGANVLTF. The CDR3 DNA sequence: TGTGCCAGCAAGGGGGCAGCTGGGGCCAACGTCCTGACTTTC. V is TRBV2 and J is TRBJ2-6, with 7 nucleotides matching TRBD1. Germline trimming cut 7 bases from V and 2 bases from J; bases unmatched to any gene: 2. This CDR3 spans 14 amino acids. CDR1 and CDR2 (germline): SNHLY, FYNNEI.

This clone was recorded only once. The chain's CDR3 is CASSSRDTLIRSVGGYTF. CDR3 coding DNA: TGTGCCAGCAGCTCCCGGGACACCCTAATACGATCGGTTGGTGGCTACACCTTC. J is TRBJ1-2 and V is TRBV7-9; tentatively, D is TRBD1 (6 bases). The germline V gene encodes CDR1 SEHNR and CDR2 FQNEAQ (reference sequence). V was pared by 4 bases and J by 7 bases, with 28 bases between. This CDR3 is built from 18 residues.

As regards this clone: The DNA is left out, because the CDR3 cannot be placed on it with certainty; the CDR3 is given as TCRdb lists it. The rearrangement links TRBV28 to TRBJ2-7; the table assigns TRBD2, which was not confirmed against the DNA. A total of 15 residues make up the CDR3, ends included. The V gene's germline CDR1 is MDHEN and CDR2 SYDVKM. The CDR3 loop is CASSSSGLAAHEQYF.

The chain couples TRBV27 to TRBJ2-2; TRBD1 aligns across 9 bases. Trimming took 7 bases from V and 3 from J; bases not matched to a gene: 6. The length of the CDR3 is 15 residues. CDR1 and CDR2 (germline): MNHEY, SMNVEV (reference sequence). The CDR3 DNA follows: TGTGCCAGCACCTGGGGGACAGGGCACACCGGGGAGCTGTTTTTT. It is translated as CASTWGTGHTGELFF.

In its sample, this clone was seen once. For the CDR3, the DNA is TGTGCCAGCAGCTCGGGACAGCGTAGCAATCAGCCCCAGCATTTT. This gives the protein CASSSGQRSNQPQHF. The chain links TRBV7-9 to TRBJ1-5; the match to TRBD1 covers 7 bases. After removal of 4 bases from V and 0 bases from J, the junction contained 3 bases not matched to a gene. Germline CDR1 is SEHNR and CDR2 is FQNEAQ (reference sequence). This CDR3 is 15 amino acids long. The complete variable domain, with remaining parts taken from reference TRBV7-9 and TRBJ1-5, reads DTGVSQNPRHKITKRGQNVTFRCDPISEHNRLYWYRQTLGQGPEFLTYFQNEAQLEKSRLLSDRFSAERPKGSFSTLEIQRTEQGDSAMYLCASSSGQRSNQPQHFGDGTRLSIL.

The rearrangement uses TRBV5-1 and TRBJ2-2; maybe TRBD2 (5 bases). Germline assignment: CDR1 SGHRS and CDR2 YFSETQ. This CDR3 region has 16 residues. Trimming took 1 base from V and 4 from J, leaving 14 bases between them. The CDR3: CASSLTPTGSTGELFF. For the CDR3, the DNA is TGCGCCAGCAGCTTGACCCCCACGGGGAGCACCGGGGAGCTGTTTTTT.

V and J are TRBV5-1 and TRBJ2-5, with TRBD2 matching 14 bases. This CDR3 spans 15 amino acids. The J segment lost 5 bases and the V segment lost 3 bases, leaving 3 bases of the junction unmatched. Germline CDR1 reads SGHRS; CDR2 reads YFSETQ. Written as DNA, the CDR3 is TGCGCCAGCAGCTCGGGACTAGCGGGAGTTGAGACCCAGTACTTC. Amino acids: CASSSGLAGVETQYF.

The chain links TRBV13 to TRBJ2-5; perhaps TRBD2 as D (5 bases). Germline V gene data show CDR1 as PRHDT and CDR2 as FYEKMQ (reference sequence). The CDR3 consists of 12 residues. V was cut by 4 bases and J by 5 bases, with 8 bases left in between. The DNA of the CDR3 is TGTGCCAGCAGCTCCCAGCGGGAGACCCAGTACTTC. Protein product: CASSSQRETQYF.

This chain uses TRBV7-6 with TRBJ1-3; D might be TRBD1 (6 bases). The CDR3 covers 15 residues. V gave up 3 bases and J gave up 2 bases, with 11 bases separating them. Germline loops: CDR1 SGHVS, CDR2 FNYEAQ. CDR3 DNA: TGTGCCAGCAGCTTTAGAACAGGGCCTGGAAACACCATATATTTT. This translates into CASSFRTGPGNTIYF.

This clone was detected only once. J is TRBJ2-7 and V is TRBV11-1; the match to TRBD2 covers 10 bases. With V trimmed by 4 bases and J by 5 bases, 11 bases remained unmatched. The CDR3 totals 16 residues. Germline V CDR1 and CDR2: SGHAT, FQDESV (reference sequence). The CDR3: CASSSPFSAGGNEQYF. Here the CDR3 DNA reads TGTGCCAGCAGCTCGCCCTTTTCAGCGGGAGGGAACGAGCAGTACTTC.

This clone was seen once. This chain connects TRBV19 to TRBJ2-2; a possible D gene is TRBD2 (5 bases). This CDR3 spans 17 amino acids. The V and J ends lost 2 bases and 2 bases respectively, with 15 bases between them. Germline V gene sequence: CDR1 LNHDA, CDR2 SQIVND (reference sequence). Written as DNA, the CDR3 is TGTGCCAGTAGTATACACGGCGGTAGCGCCAACACCGGGGAGCTGTTTTTT. Protein: CASSIHGGSANTGELFF. The complete variable domain, with remaining parts taken from reference TRBV19 and TRBJ2-2, reads DGGITQSPKYLFRKEGQNVTLSCEQNLNHDAMYWYRQDPGQGLRLIYYSQIVNDFQKGDIAEGYSVSREKKESFPLTVTSAQKNPTAFYLCASSIHGGSANTGELFFGEGSRLTVL.

This clone has a handful of counts. The rearrangement links TRBV6-1 to TRBJ2-7; TRBD2 is a possible D gene (6 bases). This CDR3 is built from 15 residues. From germline, CDR1 is MNHNS and CDR2 SASEGT. The ends were cut back, 7 bases at V and 3 bases at J, with 19 bases in the middle. CDR3 region: CASMRYRAGLYEQYF. The CDR3 DNA sequence: TGTGCCAGCATGAGGTACCGAGCGGGTCTCTACGAGCAGTACTTC.

The chain is built from TRBV9 and TRBJ2-1, with 8 nucleotides matching TRBD2. The CDR3 is 13 residues long. Germline CDR1 SGDLS, CDR2 YYNGEE. The V gene end was trimmed by 4 bases and the J gene end by 5 bases; junction bases not matched to a gene: 2. CDR3 coding DNA: TGTGCCAGCAGCTTTAGCGGGAACAATGAGCAGTTCTTC. This encodes CASSFSGNNEQFF.

The chain joins TRBV19 to TRBJ1-1; a possible D gene is TRBD1 (5 bases). This CDR3 is built from 13 residues. Germline CDR1 LNHDA, CDR2 SQIVND (reference sequence). Trimming removed 3 bases from V and 2 bases from J, with 7 bases in between. This chain's CDR3 is CASSIDRNTEAFF. The CDR3 nucleotides read TGTGCCAGTAGTATTGACAGAAACACTGAAGCTTTCTTT.

The chain carries TRBV28 and TRBJ1-4; possible D gene TRBD1, 6 bases. V was trimmed by 5 bases and J by 12 bases, leaving 22 bases between them. This CDR3 has 15 residues. Germline values: CDR1 MDHEN, CDR2 SYDVKM. This CDR3 is CASSAPGQRIWQLFF. The CDR3 coding sequence is TGTGCCAGCAGTGCCCCCGGACAGAGGATATGGCAACTGTTTTTT.

J is TRBJ2-7 and V is TRBV5-1; a possible D gene is TRBD1 (6 bases). Between the trimmed V and J ends, which lost 5 bases and 7 bases, there was a span of 16 bases. The germline V gene encodes CDR1 SGHRS and CDR2 YFSETQ. CDR3 length: 13 residues. For the CDR3, the DNA is TGCGCCAGCAGTCTCGTCAGGGGTCGGGAGCAGTACTTC. This sequence encodes CASSLVRGREQYF.

This sequence joins TRBV19 and TRBJ2-6; TRBD1 matches 7 bases. Per the germline V gene, CDR1 is LNHDA and CDR2 is SQIVND (reference sequence). CDR3 length: 16 amino acids. V gave up 2 bases and J gave up 4 bases; unmatched junction bases: 5. The CDR3 nucleotides are TGTGCCAGTAGTATATACGGACAGGCAGGGGCCAACGTCCTGACTTTC. This encodes CASSIYGQAGANVLTF.

In the case of this clone: Other DNA variants within this sample encode the same CDR3. V usage is TRBV27 and J usage is TRBJ2-1, with 9 bases that match TRBD2. Germline CDR1 is MNHEY and CDR2 is SMNVEV (reference sequence). J gave up 9 bases and V 3 bases, and 6 bases lay outside the gene matches. This CDR3 has 14 amino acids. The chain's CDR3 is CASSLWREGGEQFF. As DNA, the CDR3 is TGTGCCAGCAGTTTGTGGCGGGAGGGTGGTGAGCAGTTCTTC.

The chain has TRBV5-4 and TRBJ1-6; TRBD1 matches 8 bases. CDR3 length: 15 residues. Looked up from germline, CDR1 is SGHNT and CDR2 is YYREEE (reference sequence). The trim removed 4 bases at V and 7 bases at J, leaving 7 bases unmatched. The CDR3 reads CASSPEDRVNSPLHF. In DNA, the CDR3 is TGTGCCAGCAGCCCGGAGGACAGGGTGAATTCACCCCTCCACTTT.